This T cell receptor (beta chain) stems from a study of graft-versus-host responses after intestinal transplantation. Here immunoSEQ multiplex PCR was the method, and the copy in TCRdb shows in-frame clones only, minus some. The sample shows about 54,000 clones, under 95% of them seen only once. There are 15 residues in the CDR3. CDR1 and CDR2 from the germline V gene are SGHNT and YYREEE (reference sequence). The germline V and J ends were trimmed by 5 bases and 0 bases, with 12 bases remaining between them. The sequenced sample was PBMCs, obtained 650 to 690 days after intestinal transplant. This chain connects TRBV5-4 to TRBJ2-1; D may be TRBD2 (5 bases). The TCR comes from a human patient who received an intestinal transplant, so some T cells may come from the graft donor. The CDR3 nucleotides are TGTGCCAGCAGTTTTGACACTAGCTCCTACAATGAGCAGTTCTTC. Protein product: CASSFDTSSYNEQFF. Full variable domain (outside the CDR3, taken from reference TRBV5-4 and TRBJ2-1): ETGVTQSPTHLIKTRGQQVTLRCSSQSGHNTVSWYQQALGQGPQFIFQYYREEENGRGNFPPRFSGLQFPNYSSELNVNALELDDSALYLCASSFDTSSYNEQFFGPGTRLTVL.